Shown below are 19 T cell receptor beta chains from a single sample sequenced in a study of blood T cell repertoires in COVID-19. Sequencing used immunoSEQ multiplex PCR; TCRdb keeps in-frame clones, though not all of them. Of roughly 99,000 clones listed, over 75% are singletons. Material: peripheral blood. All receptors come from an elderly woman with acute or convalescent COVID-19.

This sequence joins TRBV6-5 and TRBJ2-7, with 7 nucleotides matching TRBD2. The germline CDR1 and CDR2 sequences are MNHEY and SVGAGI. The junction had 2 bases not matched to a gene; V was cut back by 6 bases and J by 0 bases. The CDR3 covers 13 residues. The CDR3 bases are TGTGCCAGCAGCCGGACTAGCTCCTACGAGCAGTACTTC. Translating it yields CASSRTSSYEQYF.

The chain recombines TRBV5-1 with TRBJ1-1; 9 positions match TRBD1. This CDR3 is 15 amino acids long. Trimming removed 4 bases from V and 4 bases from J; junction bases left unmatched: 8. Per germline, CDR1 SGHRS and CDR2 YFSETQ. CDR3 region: CASSALSTGGTEAFF. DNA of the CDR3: TGCGCCAGCAGCGCCCTATCGACAGGGGGCACTGAAGCTTTCTTT.

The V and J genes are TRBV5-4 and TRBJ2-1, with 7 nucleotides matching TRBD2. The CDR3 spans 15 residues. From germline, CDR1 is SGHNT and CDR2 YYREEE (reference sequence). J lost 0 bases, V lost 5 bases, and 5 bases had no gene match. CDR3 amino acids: CASRREGSSYNEQFF. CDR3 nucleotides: TGTGCCAGCAGGAGGGAGGGGAGCTCCTACAATGAGCAGTTCTTC.

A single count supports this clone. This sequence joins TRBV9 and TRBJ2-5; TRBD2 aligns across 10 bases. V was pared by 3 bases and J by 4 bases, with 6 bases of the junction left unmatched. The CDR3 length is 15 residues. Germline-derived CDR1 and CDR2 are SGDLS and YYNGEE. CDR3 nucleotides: TGTGCCAGCAGCGCTCAGCGGGGGGGCCCAGAGACCCAGTACTTC. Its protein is CASSAQRGGPETQYF.

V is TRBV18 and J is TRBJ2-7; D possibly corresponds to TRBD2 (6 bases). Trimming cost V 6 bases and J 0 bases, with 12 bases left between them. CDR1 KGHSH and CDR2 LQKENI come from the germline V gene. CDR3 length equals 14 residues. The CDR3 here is CASSRDSSSYEQYF. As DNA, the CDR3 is TGTGCCAGCTCTCGGGACTCCAGCTCCTACGAGCAGTACTTC.

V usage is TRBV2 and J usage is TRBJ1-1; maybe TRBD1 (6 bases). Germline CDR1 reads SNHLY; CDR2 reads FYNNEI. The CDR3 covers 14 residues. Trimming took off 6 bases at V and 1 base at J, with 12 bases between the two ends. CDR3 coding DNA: TGTGCCAGCAGCTATGTGGACAGGAACACTGAAGCTTTCTTT. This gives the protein CASSYVDRNTEAFF.

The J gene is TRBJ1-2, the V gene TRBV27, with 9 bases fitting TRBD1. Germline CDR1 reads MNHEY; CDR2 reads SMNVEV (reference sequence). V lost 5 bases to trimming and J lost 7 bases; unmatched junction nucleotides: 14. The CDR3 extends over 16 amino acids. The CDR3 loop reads CASSPTYRGRRSGYTF. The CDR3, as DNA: TGTGCCAGCAGTCCGACTTACAGGGGGCGCAGGAGTGGCTACACCTTC.

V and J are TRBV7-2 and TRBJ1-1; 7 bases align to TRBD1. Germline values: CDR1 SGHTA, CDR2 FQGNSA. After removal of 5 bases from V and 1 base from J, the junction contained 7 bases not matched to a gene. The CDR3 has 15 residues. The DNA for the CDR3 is TGTGCCAGCAGCGGGAACAGGGGAACGAACACTGAAGCTTTCTTT. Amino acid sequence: CASSGNRGTNTEAFF.

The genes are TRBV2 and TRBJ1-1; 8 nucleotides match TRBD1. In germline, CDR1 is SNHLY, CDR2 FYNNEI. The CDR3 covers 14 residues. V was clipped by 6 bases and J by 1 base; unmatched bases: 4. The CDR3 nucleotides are TGTGCCAGCAGAGGACAGGGAAGGAACACTGAAGCTTTCTTT. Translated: CASRGQGRNTEAFF.

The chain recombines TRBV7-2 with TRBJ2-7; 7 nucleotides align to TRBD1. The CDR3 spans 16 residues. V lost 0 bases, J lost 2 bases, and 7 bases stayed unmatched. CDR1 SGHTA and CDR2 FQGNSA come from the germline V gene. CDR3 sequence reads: CASSLASAGGTYEQYF. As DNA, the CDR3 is TGTGCCAGCAGCTTAGCTTCGGCAGGGGGAACCTACGAGCAGTACTTC.

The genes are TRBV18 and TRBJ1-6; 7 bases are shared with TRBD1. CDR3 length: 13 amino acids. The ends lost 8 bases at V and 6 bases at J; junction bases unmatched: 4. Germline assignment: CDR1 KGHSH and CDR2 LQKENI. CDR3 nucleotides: TGTGCCAGCACAACAGGGGTTAATTCACCCCTCCACTTT. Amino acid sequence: CASTTGVNSPLHF.

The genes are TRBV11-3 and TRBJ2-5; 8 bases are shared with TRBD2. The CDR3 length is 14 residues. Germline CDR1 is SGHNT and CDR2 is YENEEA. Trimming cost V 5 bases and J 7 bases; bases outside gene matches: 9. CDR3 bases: TGTGCCAGCAGCCCCCCGGGGGGGATGGGGACCCAGTACTTC. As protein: CASSPPGGMGTQYF.

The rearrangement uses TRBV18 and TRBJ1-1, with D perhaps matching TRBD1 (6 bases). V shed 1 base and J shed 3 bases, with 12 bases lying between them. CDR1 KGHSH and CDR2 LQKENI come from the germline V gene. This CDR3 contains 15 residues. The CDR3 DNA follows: TGTGCCAGCTCACCACGTATGGGGGCGGACACTGAAGCTTTCTTT. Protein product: CASSPRMGADTEAFF.

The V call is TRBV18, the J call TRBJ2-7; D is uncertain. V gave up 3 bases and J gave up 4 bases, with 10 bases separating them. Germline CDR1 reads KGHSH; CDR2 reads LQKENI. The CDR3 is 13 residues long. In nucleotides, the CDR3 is TGTGCCAGCTCACCTACTCCCTATTACGAGCAGTACGTC. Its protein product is CASSPTPYYEQYV.

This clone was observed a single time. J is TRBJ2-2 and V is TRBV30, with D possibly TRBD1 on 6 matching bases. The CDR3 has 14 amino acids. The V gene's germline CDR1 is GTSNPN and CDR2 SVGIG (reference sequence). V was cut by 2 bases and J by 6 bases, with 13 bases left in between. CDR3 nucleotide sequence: TGTGCCTGGAGTACCGGGGACACCGCCGGGGAGCTGTTTTTT. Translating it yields CAWSTGDTAGELFF.

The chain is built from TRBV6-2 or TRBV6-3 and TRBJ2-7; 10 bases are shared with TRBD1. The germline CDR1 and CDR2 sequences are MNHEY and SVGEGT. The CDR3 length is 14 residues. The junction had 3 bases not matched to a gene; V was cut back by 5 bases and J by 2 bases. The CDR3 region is CASSKGQGAYEQYV. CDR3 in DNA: TGTGCCAGCAGTAAAGGACAGGGGGCCTACGAGCAGTACGTC.

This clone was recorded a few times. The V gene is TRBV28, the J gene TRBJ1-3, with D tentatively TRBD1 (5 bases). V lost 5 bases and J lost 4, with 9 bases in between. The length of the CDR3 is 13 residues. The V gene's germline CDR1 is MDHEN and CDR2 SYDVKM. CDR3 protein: CASSDSSGNTIYF. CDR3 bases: TGTGCCAGCAGTGACAGCTCGGGAAACACCATATATTTT.

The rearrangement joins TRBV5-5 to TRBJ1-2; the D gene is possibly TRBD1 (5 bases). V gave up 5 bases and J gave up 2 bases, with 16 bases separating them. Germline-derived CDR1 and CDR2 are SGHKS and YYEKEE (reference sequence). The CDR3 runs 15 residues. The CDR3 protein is CASSHIPGPNYGYTF. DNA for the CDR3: TGTGCCAGCAGTCATATACCAGGGCCAAACTATGGCTACACCTTC.

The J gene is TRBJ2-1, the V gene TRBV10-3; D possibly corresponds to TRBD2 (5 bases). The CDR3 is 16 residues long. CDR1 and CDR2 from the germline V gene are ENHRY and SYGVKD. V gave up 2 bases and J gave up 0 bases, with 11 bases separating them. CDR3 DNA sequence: TGTGCCATCAGTGAGCACCCCGGGGACTCCTACAATGAGCAGTTCTTC. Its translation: CAISEHPGDSYNEQFF.